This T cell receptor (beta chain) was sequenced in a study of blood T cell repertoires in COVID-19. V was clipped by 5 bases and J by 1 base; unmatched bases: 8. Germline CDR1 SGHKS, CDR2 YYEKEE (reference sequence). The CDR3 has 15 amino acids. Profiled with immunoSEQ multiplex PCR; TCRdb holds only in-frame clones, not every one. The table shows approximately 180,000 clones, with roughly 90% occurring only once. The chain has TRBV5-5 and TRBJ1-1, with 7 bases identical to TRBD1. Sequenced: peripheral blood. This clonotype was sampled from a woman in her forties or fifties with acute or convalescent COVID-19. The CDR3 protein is CASRPIQGRNTEAFF. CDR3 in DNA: TGTGCCAGCAGACCGATACAGGGGAGGAACACTGAAGCTTTCTTT.